This entry describes one T cell receptor beta chain. Its target is unknown. The source of the sample is a study of siplizumab effects on memory and regulatory T cells. Whole-study results and caveats: Memory cells seemed less diverse than naive T cells, which also seemed major contributors to the alloresponse.

Germline CDR1 reads ENHRY; CDR2 reads SYGVKD. The CDR3 totals 15 residues. Trimming pared 6 bases from V and 1 base from J, leaving 13 bases between. Measured with immunoSEQ multiplex PCR; TCRdb has only the in-frame clones, and not every one. The data hold 90,000 to 95,000 clones, with over 85% observed a single time. The gene calls are TRBV10-3 and TRBJ2-1, with D tentatively TRBD2 (6 bases). The sequencing sample was made of CD8+ T cells sorted from blood. The receptor was derived from a human donor in good health. The CDR3 DNA sequence: TGTGCCATCAGAGAACGGGACTTATCCTACAATGAGCAGTTCTTC. It yields the protein CAIRERDLSYNEQFF.